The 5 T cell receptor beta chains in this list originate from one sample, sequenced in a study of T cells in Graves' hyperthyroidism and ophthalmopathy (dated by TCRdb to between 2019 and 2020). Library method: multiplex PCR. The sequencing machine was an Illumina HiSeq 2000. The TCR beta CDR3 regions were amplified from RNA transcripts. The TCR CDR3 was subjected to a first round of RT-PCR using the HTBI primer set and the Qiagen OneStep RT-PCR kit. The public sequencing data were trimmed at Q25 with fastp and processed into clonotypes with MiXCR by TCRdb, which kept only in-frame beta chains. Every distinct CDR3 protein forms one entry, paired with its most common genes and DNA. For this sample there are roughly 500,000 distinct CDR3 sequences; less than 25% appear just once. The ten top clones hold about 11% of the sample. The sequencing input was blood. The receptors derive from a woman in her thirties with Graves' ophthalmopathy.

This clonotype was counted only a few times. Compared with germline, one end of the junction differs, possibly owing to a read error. The CDR3 sequence is CASSSAGQGRSIF. In DNA, the CDR3 is TGTGCCAGCAGTTCAGCGGGACAGGGGAGGTCGATCTTT. This chain connects TRBV27 to TRBJ1-1; 10 bases agree with TRBD1. The CDR3 has 13 residues. Looked up from germline, CDR1 is MNHEY and CDR2 is SMNVEV (reference sequence).

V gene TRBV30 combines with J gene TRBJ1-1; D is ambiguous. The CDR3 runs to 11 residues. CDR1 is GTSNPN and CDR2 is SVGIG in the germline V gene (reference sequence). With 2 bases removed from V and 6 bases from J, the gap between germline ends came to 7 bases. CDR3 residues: CAWSNGAEAFF. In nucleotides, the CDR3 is TGTGCCTGGAGTAACGGCGCTGAAGCTTTCTTT.

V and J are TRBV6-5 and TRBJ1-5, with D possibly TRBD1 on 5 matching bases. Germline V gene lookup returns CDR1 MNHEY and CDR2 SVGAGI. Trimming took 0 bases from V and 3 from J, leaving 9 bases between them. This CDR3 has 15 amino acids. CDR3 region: CASSYSKGLNQPQHF. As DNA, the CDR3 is TGTGCCAGCAGTTACTCAAAGGGGCTCAATCAGCCCCAGCATTTT.

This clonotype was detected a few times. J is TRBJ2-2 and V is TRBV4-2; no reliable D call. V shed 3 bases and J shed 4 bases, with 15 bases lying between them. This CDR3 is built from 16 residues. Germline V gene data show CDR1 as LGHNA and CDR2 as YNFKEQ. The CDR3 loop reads CASSHLGRQSTGELFF. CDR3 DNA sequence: TGTGCCAGCAGCCATTTAGGACGCCAATCCACCGGGGAGCTGTTTTTT.

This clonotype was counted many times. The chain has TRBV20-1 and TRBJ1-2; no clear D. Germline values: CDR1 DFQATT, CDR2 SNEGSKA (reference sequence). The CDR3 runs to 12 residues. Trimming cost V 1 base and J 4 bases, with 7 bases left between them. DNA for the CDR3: TGCAGTGCTAGAGGGTCGAGCTATGGCTACACCTTC. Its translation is CSARGSSYGYTF.